One T cell receptor (beta chain) is described in this entry. The sample is drawn from a study of blood T cell repertoires in COVID-19. Study summary: The analysed material was cDNA or gDNA that came from T cells, B-cell-depleted T cells, or PBMCs.

Produced via immunoSEQ multiplex PCR; TCRdb's table is partial and in-frame only. The repertoire holds about 110,000 clones, with 65% to 90% as singletons. CDR3 length: 16 amino acids. The V gene's germline CDR1 is MNHEY and CDR2 SMNVEV (reference sequence). The junction had 5 bases not matched to a gene; V was cut back by 1 base and J by 2 bases. The receptor was derived from a woman aged 80 or over with active or convalescent COVID-19. Sequenced sample: peripheral blood. The chain joins TRBV27 to TRBJ2-7, with 10 nucleotides matching TRBD1. CDR3 DNA sequence: TGTGCCAGCAGTTTATACCCGGGACAGGGGACCTACGAGCAGTACTTC. Protein product: CASSLYPGQGTYEQYF.